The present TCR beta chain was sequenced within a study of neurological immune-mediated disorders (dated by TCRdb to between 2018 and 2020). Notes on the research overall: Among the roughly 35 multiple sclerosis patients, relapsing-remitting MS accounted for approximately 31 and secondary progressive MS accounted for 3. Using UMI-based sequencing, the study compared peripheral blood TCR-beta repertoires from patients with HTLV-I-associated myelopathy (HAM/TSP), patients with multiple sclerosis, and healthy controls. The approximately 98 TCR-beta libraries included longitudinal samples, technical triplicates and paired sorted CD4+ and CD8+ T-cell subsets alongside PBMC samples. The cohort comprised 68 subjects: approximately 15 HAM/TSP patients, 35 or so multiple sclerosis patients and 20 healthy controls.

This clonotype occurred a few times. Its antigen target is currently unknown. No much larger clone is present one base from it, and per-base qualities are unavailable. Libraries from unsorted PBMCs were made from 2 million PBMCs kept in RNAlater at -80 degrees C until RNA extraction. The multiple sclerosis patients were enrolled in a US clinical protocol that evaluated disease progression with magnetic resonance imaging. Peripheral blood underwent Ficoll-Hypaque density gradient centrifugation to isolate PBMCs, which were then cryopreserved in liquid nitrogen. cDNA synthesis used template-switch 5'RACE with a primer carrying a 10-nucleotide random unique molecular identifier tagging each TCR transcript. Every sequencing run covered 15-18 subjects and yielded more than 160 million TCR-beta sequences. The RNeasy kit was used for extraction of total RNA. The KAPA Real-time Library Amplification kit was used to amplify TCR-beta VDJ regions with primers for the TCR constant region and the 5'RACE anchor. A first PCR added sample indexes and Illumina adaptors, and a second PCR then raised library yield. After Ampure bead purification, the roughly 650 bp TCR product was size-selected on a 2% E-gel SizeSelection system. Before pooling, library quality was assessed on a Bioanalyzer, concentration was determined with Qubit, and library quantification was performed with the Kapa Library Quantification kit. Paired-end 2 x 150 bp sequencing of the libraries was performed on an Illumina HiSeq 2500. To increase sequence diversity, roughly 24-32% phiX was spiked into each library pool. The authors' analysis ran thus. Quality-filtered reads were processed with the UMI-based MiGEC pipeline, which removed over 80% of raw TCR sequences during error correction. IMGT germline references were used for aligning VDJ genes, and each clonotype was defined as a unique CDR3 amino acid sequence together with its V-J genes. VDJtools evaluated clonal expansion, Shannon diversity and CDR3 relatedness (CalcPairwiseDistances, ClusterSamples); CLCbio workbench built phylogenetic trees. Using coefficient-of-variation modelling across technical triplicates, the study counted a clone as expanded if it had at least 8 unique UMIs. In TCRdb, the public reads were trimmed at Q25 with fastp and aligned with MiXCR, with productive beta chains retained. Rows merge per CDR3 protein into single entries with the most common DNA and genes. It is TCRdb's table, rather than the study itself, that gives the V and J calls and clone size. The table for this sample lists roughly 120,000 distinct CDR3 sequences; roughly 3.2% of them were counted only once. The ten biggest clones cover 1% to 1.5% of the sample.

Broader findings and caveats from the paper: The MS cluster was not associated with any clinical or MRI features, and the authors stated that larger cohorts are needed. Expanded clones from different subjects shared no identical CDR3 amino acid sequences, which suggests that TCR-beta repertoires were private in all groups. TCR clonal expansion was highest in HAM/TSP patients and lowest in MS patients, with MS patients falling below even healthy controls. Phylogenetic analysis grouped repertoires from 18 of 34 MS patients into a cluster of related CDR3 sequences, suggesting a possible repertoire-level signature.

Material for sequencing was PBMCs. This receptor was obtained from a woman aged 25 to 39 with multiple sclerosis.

The DNA reads TGTGCCAGCAGCTGGGGAGGGGGAAACATTCAGTACTTC. Translation gives CASSWGGGNIQYF. The chain is made from TRBV5-5 and TRBJ2-4; the best D guess is TRBD2, with 7 bases matching. V drops 3 bases and J drops 6 bases, leaving 10 bases in between. From a lookup of the germline V gene (reference sequence), CDR1 and CDR2 are SGHKS and YYEKEE. Counted from cysteine to phenylalanine, this CDR3 has 13 amino acids. Only the CDR3 DNA stays, 39 bases, in frame from base 1.